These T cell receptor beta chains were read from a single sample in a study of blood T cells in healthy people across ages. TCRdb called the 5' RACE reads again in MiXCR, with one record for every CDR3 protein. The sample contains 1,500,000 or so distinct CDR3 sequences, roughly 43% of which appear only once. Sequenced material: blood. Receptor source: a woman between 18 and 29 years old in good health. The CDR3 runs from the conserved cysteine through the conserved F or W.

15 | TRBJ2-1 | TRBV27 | CASSPGPPHYNEQFF
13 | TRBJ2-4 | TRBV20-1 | CSASSEAKNIQYF
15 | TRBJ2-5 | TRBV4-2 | CASSQDVYSQETQYF
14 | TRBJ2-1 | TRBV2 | CASSVRGSSNEQFF
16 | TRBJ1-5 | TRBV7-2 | CASSLWVPLGHQPQHF
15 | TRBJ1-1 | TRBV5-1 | CASSSTPGANTEAFF
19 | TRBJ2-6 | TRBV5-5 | CASSSTLQVGSSGANVLTF
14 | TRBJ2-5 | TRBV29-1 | CSVEGRPSQGEQYF
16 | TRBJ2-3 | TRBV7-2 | CASSLGVQRRADTQYF
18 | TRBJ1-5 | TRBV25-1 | CASSERPDRGESNQPQHF
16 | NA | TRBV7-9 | CASSSLAGSSYNEQYF
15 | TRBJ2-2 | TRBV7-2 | CASSSGLAGAGELFF
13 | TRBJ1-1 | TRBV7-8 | CASSHRDDAEAFF
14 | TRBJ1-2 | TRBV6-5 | CASSYVTGGYGYTF
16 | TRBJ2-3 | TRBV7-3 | CASSLSASGRTDTQYF
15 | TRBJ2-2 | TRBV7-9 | CASSSPGQNTGELFF
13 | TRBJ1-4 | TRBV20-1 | CSARDLKVPKLFF
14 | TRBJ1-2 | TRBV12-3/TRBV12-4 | CASSFGGLNYGYTF
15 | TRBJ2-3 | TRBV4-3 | CASSRGHLSTDTQYF
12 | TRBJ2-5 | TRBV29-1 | CSGHRADETQYF
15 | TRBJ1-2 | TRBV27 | CASSPGTGAVYGYTF
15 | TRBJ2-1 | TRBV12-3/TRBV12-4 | CASSSAGGGGGQQFF
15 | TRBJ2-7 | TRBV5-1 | CASSLAPGGSYEQYF
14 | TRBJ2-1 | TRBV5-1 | CASSADRDMLEQFF
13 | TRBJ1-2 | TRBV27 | CASRTGGVSGYTF
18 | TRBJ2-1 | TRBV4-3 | CASSQEARSVNAYNEQFF
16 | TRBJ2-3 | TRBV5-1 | CASSLAGGDLTDTQYF
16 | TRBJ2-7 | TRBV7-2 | CASSHDGTRGRGEQYF
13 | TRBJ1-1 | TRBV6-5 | CASSWDMNTEAFF
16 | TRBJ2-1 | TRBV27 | CASSLFGPKAGNEQFF
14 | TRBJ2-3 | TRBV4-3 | CASSQGLATDTQYF
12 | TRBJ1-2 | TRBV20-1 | CSARGPNYGYTF
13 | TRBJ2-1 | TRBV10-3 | CAIMPGEPNEQFF
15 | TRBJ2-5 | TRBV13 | CASSPGRLYQETQYF
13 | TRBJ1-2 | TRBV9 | CANPVGGSDGYTF
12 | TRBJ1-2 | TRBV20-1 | CSAGQGKGGYTF
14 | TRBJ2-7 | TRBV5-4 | CASRSGQLSYEQYF
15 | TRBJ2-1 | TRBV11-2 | CASSLGGLAGGQEFF
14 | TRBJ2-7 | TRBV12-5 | CASGLFPRVLEQYF
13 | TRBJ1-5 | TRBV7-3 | CTSSLTLGQPQHF
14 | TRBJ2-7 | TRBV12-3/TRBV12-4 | CASSYFGDSYEQYF